Below, 19 T cell receptor beta chains from the same sample are listed, as sequenced in a study of blood T cell repertoires in COVID-19. The repertoire was sequenced with immunoSEQ multiplex PCR; TCRdb's copy has only in-frame clones and lacks some. Of hundreds of thousands of clones in the sample, 65% to 85% are singletons; the top ten hold 6.5% to 8.5%. The sample comprised PBMCs or T cells enriched from blood (not recorded which). These receptors originate from a middle-aged woman with acute COVID-19.

This chain links TRBV6-5 with TRBJ1-2, with a tentative D call TRBD1 (5 bases). V was pared by 0 bases and J by 8 bases, with 7 bases between. CDR1 is MNHEY, CDR2 SVGAGI, per germline. The CDR3 length is 12 residues. CDR3 coding DNA: TGTGCCAGCAGTTACTCCCAGGGCGGCTACACCTTC. Protein sequence: CASSYSQGGYTF.

The rearrangement uses TRBV5-1 and TRBJ1-1, with D maybe TRBD1 (5 bases). The CDR3 runs to 15 residues. Trimming left V 3 bases short and J 1 base short, with 13 bases between. Per germline, CDR1 SGHRS and CDR2 YFSETQ. The CDR3 DNA sequence: TGCGCCAGCAGCTCTGGGGGGTCAAGGAACACTGAAGCTTTCTTT. Translation: CASSSGGSRNTEAFF.

V is TRBV12-3 or TRBV12-4 and J is TRBJ1-1; D not certain. V lost 10 bases and J lost 1, with 13 bases in between. CDR3 length: 13 residues. This CDR3 is CATTRRGNTEAFF. The CDR3 region has the DNA TGTGCCACCACAAGGCGGGGGAACACTGAAGCTTTCTTT.

The chain carries TRBV24-1 and TRBJ1-2; tentatively, D is TRBD1 (5 bases). This CDR3 is 12 amino acids long. Germline V lookup: CDR1 KGHDR, CDR2 SFDVKD. Between the trimmed V and J ends, which lost 5 bases and 3 bases, there was a span of 6 bases. CDR3 loop: CATSGDYYGYTF. CDR3 sequence (DNA): TGTGCCACCAGTGGGGACTACTATGGCTACACCTTC.

This chain connects TRBV7-9 to TRBJ1-1; possible D gene TRBD1, 5 bases. Deletions cut 11 bases from V and 1 base from J, with 11 bases between. The CDR3 consists of 12 residues. CDR1 SEHNR and CDR2 FQNEAQ come from the germline V gene (reference sequence). For the CDR3, the DNA is TGTGCCGCCAGGGCCTCGAACACTGAAGCTTTCTTT. Its protein is CAARASNTEAFF.

The chain combines TRBV5-1 with TRBJ2-5, with 13 bases lining up with TRBD2. This CDR3 spans 16 amino acids. Germline V gene data show CDR1 as SGHRS and CDR2 as YFSETQ. J was trimmed by 5 bases and V by 3 bases; bases with no gene match: 7. CDR3 protein: CASSYRGLAGRETQYF. In nucleotides, the CDR3 is TGCGCCAGCAGCTATCGGGGACTAGCGGGAAGGGAGACCCAGTACTTC.

This rearrangement joins TRBV9 to TRBJ1-1; perhaps TRBD1 as D (5 bases). Trimming took 0 bases from V and 6 from J, leaving 33 bases between them. Germline V CDR1 and CDR2: SGDLS, YYNGEE. CDR3 length: 21 residues. Here the CDR3 reads CASSVATGVRFGNNLPAEAFF. The CDR3 DNA reads as TGTGCCAGCAGCGTAGCTACGGGGGTCCGTTTCGGGAATAACTTACCAGCTGAAGCTTTCTTT. The complete variable domain, with remaining parts taken from reference TRBV9 and TRBJ1-1, reads DSGVTQTPKHLITATGQRVTLRCSPRSGDLSVYWYQQSLDQGLQFLIQYYNGEERAKGNILERFSAQQFPDLHSELNLSSLELGDSALYFCASSVATGVRFGNNLPAEAFFGQGTRLTVV.

The chain couples TRBV11-2 to TRBJ2-5, with TRBD1 matching 7 bases. This CDR3 is 14 amino acids long. J gave up 5 bases and V 1 base, and 4 bases lay outside the gene matches. Per germline, CDR1 SGHAT and CDR2 FQNNGV. The CDR3 is CASSLGHRGETQYF. CDR3 in DNA: TGTGCCAGCAGCTTAGGTCACAGGGGCGAGACCCAGTACTTC. The full variable domain, completed using reference TRBV11-2 and TRBJ2-5, is EAGVAQSPRYKIIEKRQSVAFWCNPISGHATLYWYQQILGQGPKLLIQFQNNGVVDDSQLPKDRFSAERLKGVDSTLKIQPAKLEDSAVYLCASSLGHRGETQYFGPGTRLLVL.

The rearrangement uses TRBV28 and TRBJ1-2; D not certain. This CDR3 is built from 15 residues. From germline, CDR1 is MDHEN and CDR2 SYDVKM. V lost 3 bases and J 8 bases, leaving 19 bases between the germline ends. The CDR3 loop is CASSLIRITSGGYTF. The CDR3 DNA sequence: TGTGCCAGCAGTTTGATCAGGATCACTTCGGGGGGCTACACCTTC.

The CDR3 DNA reads as TGTGCCAGCAGCCAGGGGACAGGGCCCGATAATTCACCCCTCCACTTT. This gives the protein CASSQGTGPDNSPLHF. This rearrangement joins TRBV3-1 (or the pseudogene TRBV3-2) to TRBJ1-6, with 9 nucleotides matching TRBD1. The CDR3 runs to 16 residues. V was pared by 3 bases and J by 5 bases, with 5 bases of the junction left unmatched. CDR1 and CDR2 from the germline V gene are LGHDT and YNNKEL (reference sequence).

V usage is TRBV7-2 and J usage is TRBJ2-7, with a tentative D call TRBD1 (5 bases). The CDR3 runs 15 residues. V was pared by 0 bases and J by 3 bases, with 12 bases between. Germline V gene sequence: CDR1 SGHTA, CDR2 FQGNSA. The CDR3 nucleotides read TGTGCCAGCAGCTTAGCAGCAAGCAGGGACTACGAGCAGTACTTC. This codes for CASSLAASRDYEQYF.

The chain couples TRBV6-5 to TRBJ2-1; TRBD2 matches at 11 bases. The V segment lost 8 bases and the J segment 2 bases; nucleotides outside the gene matches: 2. This CDR3 region has 14 residues. From germline, CDR1 is MNHEY and CDR2 SVGAGI. The CDR3 bases are TGTGCCAGCTCTAGCGGGGGGCCCTACAATGAGCAGTTCTTC. This codes for CASSSGGPYNEQFF.

The rearrangement joins TRBV7-9 to TRBJ2-5; possibly TRBD1 for D (6 bases). The CDR3 extends over 15 amino acids. Germline V lookup: CDR1 SEHNR, CDR2 FQNEAQ (reference sequence). V was pared by 5 bases and J by 5 bases, with 18 bases between. The CDR3 region has the DNA TGTGCCAGCAGCGCGACAGGATTTTTAACGGAGACCCAGTACTTC. Its translation: CASSATGFLTETQYF.

The chain is built from TRBV7-3 and TRBJ1-1; maybe TRBD1 (6 bases). V lost 1 base, J lost 1 base, and 10 bases lay in between. From germline, CDR1 is SGHTA and CDR2 FQGTGA. This CDR3 is 15 amino acids long. CDR3 coding DNA: TGTGCCAGCAGCTTAAACAGGGTGAAGAACACTGAAGCTTTCTTT. It encodes CASSLNRVKNTEAFF.

The chain joins TRBV19 to TRBJ1-6; 9 bases match TRBD1. The germline V gene encodes CDR1 LNHDA and CDR2 SQIVND (reference sequence). Trimming at V came to 8 bases and at J to 6 bases, leaving 5 bases not matched to a gene. The CDR3 consists of 14 residues. Written as DNA, the CDR3 is TGTGCCAGTGGACCGGGACAGGGTAATTCACCCCTCCACTTT. It codes for CASGPGQGNSPLHF.

The chain carries TRBV24-1 and TRBJ2-1; 8 bases are a match to TRBD2. The germline CDR1 and CDR2 sequences are KGHDR and SFDVKD. CDR3 size: 17 residues. V lost 3 bases to trimming and J lost 0 bases; unmatched junction nucleotides: 6. Written as DNA, the CDR3 is TGTGCCACCAGTGATCGGTCGGGAGGGAGCTCCTACAATGAGCAGTTCTTC. It is translated as CATSDRSGGSSYNEQFF.

The chain combines TRBV3-1 (or the pseudogene TRBV3-2) with TRBJ2-3, with 7 bases lining up with TRBD2. Germline CDR1 LGHDT, CDR2 YNNKEL (reference sequence). This CDR3 is built from 13 residues. J was trimmed by 11 bases and V by 2 bases; bases with no gene match: 7. The CDR3 nucleotides are TGTGCCAGCAGCCAATCTAGCGGAGGTTGGCAGTATTTT. Protein: CASSQSSGGWQYF.

This clone showed up just a few times. The chain employs TRBV18 and TRBJ2-5; 7 bases are shared with TRBD1. CDR1 and CDR2 from the germline V gene are KGHSH and LQKENI. Germline trimming cut 4 bases from V and 3 bases from J; bases unmatched to any gene: 8. This CDR3 contains 15 residues. The CDR3: CASSRNPTGEETQYF. The CDR3, as DNA: TGTGCCAGCTCACGAAATCCTACAGGGGAAGAGACCCAGTACTTC.

This chain joins TRBV14 and TRBJ2-1, with 7 bases matching TRBD1. V gave up 4 bases and J gave up 7 bases; unmatched junction bases: 4. Germline V CDR1 and CDR2: SGHDN, FVKESK. The CDR3 runs to 13 residues. The DNA of the CDR3 is TGTGCCAGCAGCCTACAGGGGACGAATGAGCAGTTCTTC. Translation: CASSLQGTNEQFF. The full variable domain, its missing parts supplied by reference TRBV14 and TRBJ2-1, is EAGVTQFPSHSVIEKGQTVTLRCDPISGHDNLYWYRRVMGKEIKFLLHFVKESKQDESGMPNNRFLAERTGGTYSTLKVQPAELEDSGVYFCASSLQGTNEQFFGPGTRLTVL.